This T cell receptor beta chain was captured in a study of T cell repertoires in cytomegalovirus infection. Across the study: A matching HLA type, together with CMV infection, was signaled by public TCR beta signatures.

A word on this clonotype: As yet, its antigen is unknown.

General observations from the study: Identification of carriers of CMV plus the relevant HLA was performed using cumulative public TCR beta family frequency. There were HLA-C-restricted CMV-specific TCR beta clonotypes dominating the ex vivo response.

TCRdb passed the reads through MiXCR, listing each CDR3 protein once. The sample consists of 500,000 to 600,000 distinct CDR3 sequences, about 17% of them appearing once. Input material: CD8+ T cells from PBMCs. The clonotype originates from a human donor in good health (CMV status not recorded). Some clones in this sample may be carry-over from other donors' samples.

CDR3 in amino acids: CASSQDRENTEAFF. The CDR3 bases are TGTGCCAGCAGCCAGGACAGGGAGAACACTGAAGCTTTCTTT. The chain links TRBV6-1 to TRBJ1-1; 8 nucleotides align to TRBD1. The trim removed 6 bases at V and 1 base at J, leaving 4 bases unmatched. The V gene's germline CDR1 is MNHNS and CDR2 SASEGT. CDR3 length: 14 residues.